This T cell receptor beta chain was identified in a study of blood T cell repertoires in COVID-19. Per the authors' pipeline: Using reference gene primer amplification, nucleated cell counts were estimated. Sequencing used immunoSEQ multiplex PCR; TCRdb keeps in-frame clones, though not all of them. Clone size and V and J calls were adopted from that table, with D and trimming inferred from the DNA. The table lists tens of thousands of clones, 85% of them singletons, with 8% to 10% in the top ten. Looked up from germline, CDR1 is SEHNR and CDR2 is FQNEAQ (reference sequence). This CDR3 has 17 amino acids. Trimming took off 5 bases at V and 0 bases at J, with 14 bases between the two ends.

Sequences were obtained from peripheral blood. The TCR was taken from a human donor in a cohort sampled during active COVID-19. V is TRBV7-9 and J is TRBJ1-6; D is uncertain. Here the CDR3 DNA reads TGTGCCAGCAGCCCCCTGGGGAGCGACTCCTATAATTCACCCCTCCACTTT. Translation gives CASSPLGSDSYNSPLHF.